This TCR beta chain appears in the sequencing data of a study of blood T cell repertoires in COVID-19. Study in general: Some COVID-19 samples were acute and others convalescent; all came from the United States, Italy and Spain. T cells, B-cell-depleted T cells, or PBMCs provided the cDNA or gDNA that served as material.

V lost 4 bases, J lost 7 bases, and 2 bases stayed unmatched. There are 12 residues in the CDR3. From germline, CDR1 is SGHRS and CDR2 YFSETQ. Sequenced by immunoSEQ multiplex PCR; TCRdb stores in-frame clones only, minus some. Here the sample spans approximately 250,000 clones, roughly 89% being singletons. The sequenced sample consisted of peripheral blood. The TCR was taken from a middle-aged woman who had recovered from COVID-19. The V gene is TRBV5-1, the J gene TRBJ1-3; 7 bases match TRBD1. The CDR3 loop reads CASSEGANTIYF. The CDR3 region has the DNA TGCGCCAGCAGCGAGGGGGCGAACACCATATATTTT.